Below, 25 T cell receptor beta chains from the same sample are listed, as sequenced in a study of T cells after yellow fever vaccination. One entry per CDR3 protein, called by TCRdb with MiXCR from the 5' RACE reads. The table shows 200,000 to 300,000 distinct CDR3 sequences, with more than 3.5% occurring only once. The sequences come from PBMCs, collected 15 days after the yellow fever booster vaccination. All receptors come from a young man who received the YFV17D yellow fever vaccine.

This clonotype was counted at least ten times. This rearrangement joins TRBV5-1 to TRBJ2-1, with 16 bases identical to TRBD2. This CDR3 region has 20 residues. Germline CDR1 and CDR2: SGHRS and YFSETQ. J gave up 0 bases and V 1 base, and 7 bases lay outside the gene matches. The CDR3, as DNA: TGCGCCAGCAGCTTGCCCGGGACTAGCGGGGGGGCGAGCTCCTACAATGAGCAGTTCTTC. Protein sequence: CASSLPGTSGGASSYNEQFF.

This clonotype was seen at least ten times. The chain is built from TRBV2 and TRBJ2-2, with D perhaps TRBD2 (5 bases). CDR3 length: 15 residues. Germline lookup yields CDR1 SNHLY and CDR2 FYNNEI. The germline V and J ends were trimmed by 6 bases and 3 bases, with 14 bases remaining between them. This chain's CDR3 is CASRARTGYTGELFF. The CDR3 DNA sequence: TGTGCCAGCAGGGCCCGGACGGGGTACACCGGGGAGCTGTTTTTT. The full variable domain, with the rest looked up from reference TRBV2 and TRBJ2-2, is EPEVTQTPSHQVTQMGQEVILRCVPISNHLYFYWYRQILGQKVEFLVSFYNNEISEKSEIFDDQFSVERPDGSNFTLKIRSTKLEDSAMYFCASRARTGYTGELFFGEGSRLTVL.

This clonotype was observed many times. This chain joins TRBV5-1 and TRBJ1-2; D is perhaps TRBD1 (6 bases). The CDR3 runs 16 residues. V was pared by 4 bases and J by 6 bases, with 22 bases between. Germline-derived CDR1 and CDR2 are SGHRS and YFSETQ. The chain's CDR3 is CASSLLPQGKENGYTF. The CDR3 coding sequence is TGCGCCAGCAGCCTACTGCCTCAGGGGAAGGAAAATGGCTACACCTTC.

In its sample, this clonotype was seen a few times. The chain recombines TRBV18 with TRBJ1-2, with TRBD1 matching over 8 bases. The junction had 10 bases not matched to a gene; V was cut back by 2 bases and J by 8 bases. The CDR3 contains 15 residues. In germline, CDR1 is KGHSH, CDR2 LQKENI. CDR3 protein: CASSPGQGLFSGYTF. Here the CDR3 DNA reads TGTGCCAGCTCACCAGGACAGGGCCTGTTTAGCGGCTACACCTTC. The full variable domain, in which reference TRBV18 and TRBJ1-2 provide the parts outside the CDR3, is NAGVMQNPRHLVRRRGQEARLRCSPMKGHSHVYWYRQLPEEGLKFMVYLQKENIIDESGMPKERFSAEFPKEGPSILRIQQVVRGDSAAYFCASSPGQGLFSGYTFGSGTRLTVV.

At least ten counts were recorded for this clonotype. The chain is built from TRBV6-5 and TRBJ1-6; a possible D gene is TRBD1 (5 bases). The ends were cut back, 7 bases at V and 2 bases at J, with 12 bases in the middle. The CDR3 runs to 15 residues. Germline V gives CDR1 MNHEY, CDR2 SVGAGI. CDR3: CASNRDGPYNSPLHF. For the CDR3, the DNA is TGTGCCAGCAACCGGGACGGGCCCTATAATTCACCCCTCCACTTT.

This clonotype was observed at least ten times. The rearrangement links TRBV15 to TRBJ1-6; D uncertain. Germline lookup yields CDR1 LNHNV and CDR2 YYDKDF (reference sequence). The CDR3 is 13 amino acids. Trimming removed 3 bases from V and 7 bases from J, with 7 bases in between. CDR3 region: CATSREPNSPLHF. For the CDR3, the DNA is TGTGCCACCAGCAGGGAGCCGAATTCACCCCTCCACTTT.

A word on this clonotype: A much bigger clone sits one base away, suggesting this may be a read error. The chain joins TRBV5-6 to TRBJ2-2, with TRBD2 matching over 7 bases. Germline V CDR1 and CDR2: SGHDT, YYEEEE. The CDR3 length is 16 residues. Trimming took 4 bases from V and 6 from J; bases not matched to a gene: 12. Here the CDR3 DNA reads TGTGCCAGCAGCCTGGGGGGGATTCGTCTTGCCGGGGAGCTGTTTTTT. Residues: CASSLGGIRLAGELFF.

This clonotype showed up many times. The chain carries TRBV5-1 and TRBJ2-1; no firm D call. Germline V gene lookup returns CDR1 SGHRS and CDR2 YFSETQ. The V end was cut by 1 base, the J end by 0 bases, with 11 bases between. CDR3 length: 16 residues. The CDR3 bases are TGCGCCAGCAGCTTGAGGGAACTTAGCTCCTACAATGAGCAGTTCTTC. Translation: CASSLRELSSYNEQFF. The variable domain in full, completed from reference TRBV5-1 and TRBJ2-1, reads KAGVTQTPRYLIKTRGQQVTLSCSPISGHRSVSWYQQTPGQGLQFLFEYFSETQRNKGNFPGRFSGRQFSNSRSEMNVSTLELGDSALYLCASSLRELSSYNEQFFGPGTRLTVL.

At least ten counts were recorded for this clonotype. This chain connects TRBV20-1 to TRBJ2-7; TRBD2 is a possible D gene (5 bases). The CDR3 totals 11 residues. The germline gives CDR1 DFQATT, CDR2 SNEGSKA (reference sequence). The ends were cut back, 3 bases at V and 12 bases at J, with 15 bases in the middle. CDR3 protein: CSARSYEGLYF. CDR3 DNA: TGCAGTGCTAGGTCCTATGAGGGTCTGTACTTC.

This clonotype was seen repeatedly, ten times or more. The chain couples TRBV5-1 to TRBJ2-3; 9 nucleotides agree with TRBD2. Germline CDR1 and CDR2: SGHRS and YFSETQ. CDR3 length: 16 residues. V lost 2 bases and J lost 0; bases outside the gene matches: 4. CDR3 protein: CASSFRLAGSTDTQYF. The CDR3 DNA follows: TGCGCCAGCAGCTTTCGGCTAGCGGGGAGCACAGATACGCAGTATTTT.

The V call is TRBV5-1, the J call TRBJ2-3; D may be TRBD1 (5 bases). Between the trimmed V and J ends, which lost 5 bases and 4 bases, there was a span of 17 bases. Per germline, CDR1 SGHRS and CDR2 YFSETQ. The CDR3 contains 15 residues. CDR3 protein: CASRKESRAPDTQYF. CDR3 DNA sequence: TGCGCCAGCAGAAAGGAAAGCAGGGCCCCAGATACGCAGTATTTT. Drawing the rest from reference TRBV5-1 and TRBJ2-3, the complete variable domain is KAGVTQTPRYLIKTRGQQVTLSCSPISGHRSVSWYQQTPGQGLQFLFEYFSETQRNKGNFPGRFSGRQFSNSRSEMNVSTLELGDSALYLCASRKESRAPDTQYFGPGTRLTVL.

The CDR3 loop is CASSIQGEKLFF. CDR3 sequence (DNA): TGCGCCAGCAGCATTCAGGGTGAAAAACTGTTTTTT. The chain links TRBV5-1 to TRBJ1-4; TRBD1 is a possible D gene (5 bases). This CDR3 has 12 residues. Trimming removed 4 bases at V and 7 bases at J, with 8 bases between. Germline loops: CDR1 SGHRS, CDR2 YFSETQ.

This clonotype was seen repeatedly, ten times or more. The chain employs TRBV7-2 and TRBJ2-7, with D possibly TRBD2 on 6 matching bases. This CDR3 has 17 residues. Trimming cost V 2 bases and J 2 bases, with 19 bases left between them. Germline CDR1 SGHTA, CDR2 FQGNSA. In nucleotides, the CDR3 is TGTGCCAGCAGCTTAAGGGACCGGAGGGACTCGCCCTACGAGCAGTACTTC. Protein: CASSLRDRRDSPYEQYF.

This clonotype was observed at least ten times. The V call is TRBV12-3 or TRBV12-4, the J call TRBJ2-6; 7 positions match TRBD2. Germline trimming cut 5 bases from V and 2 bases from J; bases unmatched to any gene: 12. The CDR3 loop spans 18 amino acids. The DNA of the CDR3 is TGTGCCAGCAGTCCGCTGGGGAGGGACTGGCCTGGGGCCAACGTCCTGACTTTC. As protein: CASSPLGRDWPGANVLTF.

This clonotype was detected ten times or more. Possible read error: a much larger clone is one base away. This sequence joins TRBV7-2 and TRBJ2-3; 8 bases align to TRBD2. This CDR3 contains 14 residues. Germline-derived CDR1 and CDR2 are SGHTA and FQGNSA. The V gene end was trimmed by 1 base and the J gene end by 3 bases; junction bases not matched to a gene: 0. The CDR3 sequence: CASSLVAGTDTQYF. The CDR3 region has the DNA TGTGCCAGCAGCTTAGTAGCGGGGACAGATACGCAGTATTTT.

This clonotype was detected many times. This rearrangement joins TRBV7-2 to TRBJ2-7, with D possibly TRBD2 on 5 matching bases. This CDR3 comprises 15 residues. Germline assignment: CDR1 SGHTA and CDR2 FQGNSA. The V and J ends lost 5 bases and 0 bases respectively, with 14 bases between them. CDR3 nucleotides: TGTGCCAGCAGCCCGGGGAGTGGGCTCTCCTACGAGCAGTACTTC. The encoded protein is CASSPGSGLSYEQYF.

This clonotype was observed many times. This chain links TRBV5-1 with TRBJ2-2; D call uncertain. The V and J ends lost 1 base and 3 bases respectively, with 7 bases between them. Per germline, CDR1 SGHRS and CDR2 YFSETQ. This CDR3 contains 14 residues. The CDR3 sequence is CASSLSQYTGELFF. The CDR3, as DNA: TGCGCCAGCAGCTTGAGCCAGTACACCGGGGAGCTGTTTTTT.

This clonotype was detected ten times or more. This rearrangement joins TRBV25-1 to TRBJ1-5; D gene unclear. Germline V gene lookup returns CDR1 MGHDK and CDR2 SYGVNS. The ends were cut back, 5 bases at V and 3 bases at J, with 11 bases in the middle. There are 14 residues in the CDR3. CDR3 sequence reads: CASSTGRVNQPQHF. CDR3 in DNA: TGTGCCAGCAGTACGGGTCGGGTCAATCAGCCCCAGCATTTT.

This clonotype was seen at least ten times. The chain is built from TRBV10-3 and TRBJ2-5, with 8 nucleotides matching TRBD1. The V gene end was trimmed by 2 bases and the J gene end by 1 base; junction bases not matched to a gene: 3. The CDR3 loop spans 15 amino acids. Germline CDR1 is ENHRY and CDR2 is SYGVKD. CDR3 amino acids: CAISEGTGGQETQYF. The CDR3 region has the DNA TGTGCCATCAGTGAGGGGACAGGAGGCCAAGAGACCCAGTACTTC.

In its sample, this clonotype was seen many times. This chain connects TRBV5-1 to TRBJ2-7; 9 nucleotides align to TRBD2. Germline V CDR1 and CDR2: SGHRS, YFSETQ. The CDR3 runs to 19 residues. V lost 1 base and J lost 0; bases outside the gene matches: 14. CDR3 sequence: CASSLLGGGGLPYSYEQYV. CDR3 coding DNA: TGCGCCAGCAGCTTGCTTGGCGGGGGGGGCCTACCTTACTCCTACGAGCAGTACGTC.

This clonotype was picked up a small number of times. This chain links TRBV5-1 with TRBJ2-1, with D possibly being TRBD2 (6 bases). The CDR3 spans 15 residues. CDR1 and CDR2 from the germline V gene are SGHRS and YFSETQ. The V end was cut by 4 bases, the J end by 6 bases, with 17 bases between. CDR3 nucleotides: TGCGCCAGCAGCCCCATGGGGGACTTTACCAATGAGCAGTTCTTC. Translation: CASSPMGDFTNEQFF.

This clonotype was counted many times. The chain recombines TRBV20-1 with TRBJ2-7; 9 bases agree with TRBD2. The V gene's germline CDR1 is DFQATT and CDR2 SNEGSKA (reference sequence). This CDR3 region has 13 residues. J gave up 7 bases and V 0 bases, and 4 bases lay outside the gene matches. The CDR3, as DNA: TGCAGTGCTAGAGAGGGTCTAGCGGGGGAGCAGTACGTC. It yields the protein CSAREGLAGEQYV.

This clonotype was recorded at least ten times. The chain combines TRBV7-3 with TRBJ2-3; TRBD2 might be the D (7 bases). V was shortened by 5 bases and J by 3 bases, with 18 bases between the two germline ends. The CDR3 runs 16 residues. The germline V gene encodes CDR1 SGHTA and CDR2 FQGTGA. The DNA of the CDR3 is TGTGCCAGCAGCCGGAGGGGGGGGGTTATGACAGATACGCAGTATTTT. Protein sequence: CASSRRGGVMTDTQYF.

This clonotype was counted ten times or more. The chain is built from TRBV20-1 and TRBJ1-1, with a possible D match to TRBD1 (6 bases). Germline loops: CDR1 DFQATT, CDR2 SNEGSKA (reference sequence). The CDR3 contains 17 residues. The germline V and J ends were trimmed by 1 base and 4 bases, with 22 bases remaining between them. This CDR3 reads CSARVYGRGGGGTEAFF. DNA of the CDR3: TGCAGTGCTAGAGTATACGGCAGGGGAGGAGGTGGCACTGAAGCTTTCTTT.

This clonotype was seen ten or more times. The genes are TRBV5-1 and TRBJ2-2; D not certain. Germline V gene lookup returns CDR1 SGHRS and CDR2 YFSETQ. This CDR3 spans 15 amino acids. V lost 0 bases and J 0 bases, leaving 6 bases between the germline ends. DNA of the CDR3: TGCGCCAGCAGCTTGGGGGTCACGAACACCGGGGAGCTGTTTTTT. Translated, it gives CASSLGVTNTGELFF.